The text below deals with one T cell receptor beta chain. What it binds is not known. Libraries were prepared by immunoSEQ multiplex PCR; TCRdb keeps only in-frame clonotypes and omits some of them. The top ten clones hold over 4% of a sample with fewer than 150,000 clones, 65% to 85% of them seen once. Germline loops: CDR1 SNHLY, CDR2 FYNNEI. V was pared by 7 bases and J by 3 bases, with 9 bases between. CDR3 length: 13 amino acids. The data were obtained in a study of radiotherapy plus CTLA-4 blockade in lung cancer. As for the study in general: Objective response rate was around 19%; disease control rate, about 28%. Study-wide results and limits: Early clone dynamics of blood T cells, plus interferon-beta, reportedly predicted response best.

Ipilimumab CTLA-4 blockade and focal radiation were given to patients with chemo-refractory metastatic non-small-cell lung cancer. This receptor was identified in a human donor with non-small cell lung cancer who had a partial response to radiotherapy plus ipilimumab. Sequencing used peripheral blood, obtained from a patient treated with radiotherapy plus ipilimumab. This chain links TRBV2 with TRBJ2-2; no firm D call. CDR3 DNA: TGTGCCAGCACATGGCAGGACACCGGGGAGCTGTTTTTT. It encodes CASTWQDTGELFF.